These T cell receptor beta chains were read from a single sample in a study of beta chain features in type 1 diabetes. Generated by immunoSEQ multiplex PCR, the TCRdb table keeps only in-frame clones and is missing some. Among some 360,000 clones listed, about 19% were seen once. Sample: naive CD4+ T cells from blood. The receptors derive from a woman under 30 in good health. CDR3s include the opening cysteine and the closing phenylalanine or tryptophan. Each record gives: D gene, V gene, J gene, clone size, CDR3 DNA, CDR3 protein. The D gene is left open where the match is weak. Clone size is stated in some rows and not others, as once, few, many or a class when expanded.

d_gene: .
v_gene: TRBV7-2
j_gene: TRBJ2-1
abundance: .
CDR3nt: TGTGCCAGCAGCTTAGGGCAGGGTGCCTACAATGAGCAGTTCTTC
CDR3aa: CASSLGQGAYNEQFF

d_gene: TRBD2
v_gene: TRBV9
j_gene: TRBJ2-3
abundance: few
CDR3nt: TGTGCCAGCAGCGTAAGGGTAGCGGGGGGGCCGGGCGATACGCAGTATTTT
CDR3aa: CASSVRVAGGPGDTQYF

d_gene: .
v_gene: TRBV11-2
j_gene: TRBJ1-2
abundance: .
CDR3nt: TGTGCCAGCGGCCCTGTCCGGGGGTTCTATGGCTACACCTTC
CDR3aa: CASGPVRGFYGYTF

d_gene: .
v_gene: TRBV19
j_gene: TRBJ1-5
abundance: .
CDR3nt: TGTGCCAGTAGTATCGGCAGCGATCAGCCCCAGCATTTT
CDR3aa: CASSIGSDQPQHF

d_gene: TRBD1
v_gene: TRBV5-1
j_gene: TRBJ1-2
abundance: .
CDR3nt: TGCGCCAGCAGATTACGCCAGGGGGCCTATGGCTACACCTTC
CDR3aa: CASRLRQGAYGYTF

d_gene: .
v_gene: TRBV15
j_gene: TRBJ2-3
abundance: few
CDR3nt: TGTGCCACCAGCCGTTACACAGATACGCAGTATTTT
CDR3aa: CATSRYTDTQYF

d_gene: TRBD2
v_gene: TRBV2
j_gene: TRBJ2-5
abundance: .
CDR3nt: TGTGCCAGCAGTGAAACTAGCGGCCAAGAGACCCAGTACTTC
CDR3aa: CASSETSGQETQYF

d_gene: .
v_gene: TRBV7-3
j_gene: TRBJ2-1
abundance: .
CDR3nt: TGTGCCAGCAGCTTAAAGGTGACAGTCTACAATGAGCAGTTCTTC
CDR3aa: CASSLKVTVYNEQFF

d_gene: .
v_gene: TRBV6-5
j_gene: TRBJ1-1
abundance: few
CDR3nt: TGTGCCAGCAGTCCCACAGGGAGGAACACTGAAGCTTTCTTT
CDR3aa: CASSPTGRNTEAFF

d_gene: .
v_gene: TRBV4-3
j_gene: TRBJ1-6
abundance: few
CDR3nt: TGCGCCAGCAGCCAAGAGCACGGTAATTCACCCCTCCACTTT
CDR3aa: CASSQEHGNSPLHF

d_gene: TRBD2
v_gene: TRBV4-1
j_gene: TRBJ2-1
abundance: .
CDR3nt: TGCGCCAGCAGCCAGCTTACTAGCGGGAGGGCCTATGAGCAGTTCTTC
CDR3aa: CASSQLTSGRAYEQFF

d_gene: TRBD2
v_gene: TRBV5-1
j_gene: TRBJ2-1
abundance: few
CDR3nt: TGCGCCAGCACCTTGACTAGCGGGACTGAGCAGTTCTTC
CDR3aa: CASTLTSGTEQFF

d_gene: TRBD1
v_gene: TRBV6-5
j_gene: TRBJ2-1
abundance: .
CDR3nt: TGTGCCAGCAGTTACTCGGGACAGGGGGCTAATGAGCAGTTCTTC
CDR3aa: CASSYSGQGANEQFF

d_gene: .
v_gene: TRBV7-2
j_gene: TRBJ2-2
abundance: once
CDR3nt: TGTGCCAGCAGCATAAGCGGCACCACACTTGGGGAGCTGTTTTTT
CDR3aa: CASSISGTTLGELFF

d_gene: .
v_gene: TRBV7-3
j_gene: TRBJ2-1
abundance: .
CDR3nt: TGTGCCAGCAGCTTAACCCCTAGCGTCGAGCAGTTCTTC
CDR3aa: CASSLTPSVEQFF

d_gene: TRBD1
v_gene: TRBV28
j_gene: TRBJ2-1
abundance: few
CDR3nt: TGTGCCAGCAGTTACGGGCAGGGGGCGTGGGATGAGCAGTTCTTC
CDR3aa: CASSYGQGAWDEQFF

d_gene: .
v_gene: TRBV20-1
j_gene: TRBJ2-3
abundance: few
CDR3nt: TGCAGTGCTAATAGGGCGGGAACGCAGTATTTT
CDR3aa: CSANRAGTQYF

d_gene: .
v_gene: TRBV6-5
j_gene: TRBJ2-3
abundance: .
CDR3nt: TGTGCCAGCAGAGCCCCAGATACGCAGTATTTT
CDR3aa: CASRAPDTQYF

d_gene: TRBD1
v_gene: TRBV7-8
j_gene: TRBJ1-1
abundance: few
CDR3nt: TGTGCCAGCAGCCCATTCCGGGACAGGGAAAGTGCTGAAGCTTTCTTT
CDR3aa: CASSPFRDRESAEAFF

d_gene: TRBD2
v_gene: TRBV9
j_gene: TRBJ2-5
abundance: .
CDR3nt: TGTGCCAGCAGCGTCTCTGTCCTGTGGAGCGGGGGGGAGCAAGAGACCCAGTACTTC
CDR3aa: CASSVSVLWSGGEQETQYF

d_gene: .
v_gene: TRBV30
j_gene: TRBJ2-7
abundance: few
CDR3nt: TGTGCCTGGAGTACCGGAGACTACGAGCAGTACTTC
CDR3aa: CAWSTGDYEQYF

d_gene: TRBD2
v_gene: TRBV7-9
j_gene: TRBJ2-1
abundance: .
CDR3nt: TGTGCCAGCAGCGAAAGCGGGATCGCCTACAATGAGCAGTTCTTC
CDR3aa: CASSESGIAYNEQFF

d_gene: .
v_gene: TRBV21-1
j_gene: TRBJ2-7
abundance: .
CDR3nt: TGTGCCAGCCTATCGACAGGGACCGAGCAGTACTTC
CDR3aa: CASLSTGTEQYF

d_gene: .
v_gene: TRBV5-4
j_gene: TRBJ1-2
abundance: few
CDR3nt: TGTGCCAGCAGCTATACGCTGGGCAGGGGTGACTATGGCTACACCTTC
CDR3aa: CASSYTLGRGDYGYTF

d_gene: .
v_gene: TRBV30
j_gene: TRBJ2-7
abundance: .
CDR3nt: TGTGCCTGGAGTCCTCCCGGGACTTCCTCCTACGAGCAGTACTTC
CDR3aa: CAWSPPGTSSYEQYF

d_gene: TRBD1
v_gene: TRBV7-2
j_gene: TRBJ1-5
abundance: few
CDR3nt: TGTGCCAGCAGCTTCGCGCAGGGGGAACAGCCCCAGCATTTT
CDR3aa: CASSFAQGEQPQHF

d_gene: .
v_gene: TRBV2
j_gene: TRBJ1-1
abundance: .
CDR3nt: TGTGCCAGCACTAGGGAGGGAGGAACTGAAGCTTTCTTT
CDR3aa: CASTREGGTEAFF

d_gene: TRBD1
v_gene: TRBV2
j_gene: TRBJ1-5
abundance: once
CDR3nt: TGTGCCAGCAGTGCACAGGGGGCAGGACAGCCCCAGCATTTT
CDR3aa: CASSAQGAGQPQHF

d_gene: TRBD1
v_gene: TRBV14
j_gene: TRBJ1-2
abundance: .
CDR3nt: TGTGCCAGCAGCCCGGGACAGGGGGCGTTGGGAAACTATGGCTACACCTTC
CDR3aa: CASSPGQGALGNYGYTF

d_gene: TRBD1
v_gene: TRBV14
j_gene: TRBJ1-2
abundance: few
CDR3nt: TGTGCCAGCAGCTTCTCCGGGACAGGCTCCTACACCTTC
CDR3aa: CASSFSGTGSYTF

d_gene: TRBD1
v_gene: TRBV9
j_gene: TRBJ1-4
abundance: few
CDR3nt: TGTGCCAGCAGCGCGGGACAGGGAGTTGAAAAACTGTTTTTT
CDR3aa: CASSAGQGVEKLFF

d_gene: .
v_gene: TRBV20-1
j_gene: TRBJ2-1
abundance: few
CDR3nt: TGCAGTGCTAGGCGGGATGAGCAGTTCTTC
CDR3aa: CSARRDEQFF

d_gene: .
v_gene: TRBV30
j_gene: TRBJ1-1
abundance: .
CDR3nt: TGTGCCTGGAATAGACAGAAGAACACTGAAGCTTTCTTT
CDR3aa: CAWNRQKNTEAFF

d_gene: TRBD2
v_gene: TRBV15
j_gene: TRBJ2-1
abundance: .
CDR3nt: TGTGCCACCAGCAGAGTAAGGGAGGTGGGCGGGAGAGAACCCTACAATGAGCAGTTCTTC
CDR3aa: CATSRVREVGGREPYNEQFF

d_gene: .
v_gene: TRBV18
j_gene: TRBJ2-1
abundance: .
CDR3nt: TGTGCCAGCTCACCTTCCTCAGGGGTCAATGAGCAGTTCTTC
CDR3aa: CASSPSSGVNEQFF

d_gene: .
v_gene: TRBV5-1
j_gene: TRBJ1-2
abundance: few
CDR3nt: TGCGCCAGCAGCTTACAGGCTAACTATGGCTACACCTTC
CDR3aa: CASSLQANYGYTF

d_gene: .
v_gene: TRBV18
j_gene: TRBJ2-3
abundance: few
CDR3nt: TGTGCCAGCTCACCGGCGGAAGATACGCAGTATTTT
CDR3aa: CASSPAEDTQYF

d_gene: .
v_gene: TRBV18
j_gene: TRBJ2-2
abundance: few
CDR3nt: TGTGCCAGCTCATTCCTACAGGACACCGGGGAGCTGTTTTTT
CDR3aa: CASSFLQDTGELFF

d_gene: .
v_gene: TRBV7-6
j_gene: TRBJ2-7
abundance: few
CDR3nt: TGTGCCAGCAGCTTAGCGCAAGGGGAGGCCTACGAGCAGTACTTC
CDR3aa: CASSLAQGEAYEQYF

d_gene: .
v_gene: TRBV7-9
j_gene: TRBJ1-1
abundance: .
CDR3nt: TGTGCCAGCAGCGTAGGGAGCGTGAACACTGAAGCTTTCTTT
CDR3aa: CASSVGSVNTEAFF

d_gene: .
v_gene: TRBV14
j_gene: TRBJ2-3
abundance: .
CDR3nt: TGTGCCAGCAGCCAAGGCGGTTCCACAGATACGCAGTATTTT
CDR3aa: CASSQGGSTDTQYF

d_gene: TRBD1
v_gene: TRBV7-9
j_gene: TRBJ1-1
abundance: few
CDR3nt: TGTGCCAGCAGCGCGGACAGGGGATGGACTGAAGCTTTCTTT
CDR3aa: CASSADRGWTEAFF

d_gene: .
v_gene: TRBV7-9
j_gene: TRBJ1-2
abundance: .
CDR3nt: TGTGCCAGCAGCTTAGATCACAGTAACTCTTATGGCTACACCTTC
CDR3aa: CASSLDHSNSYGYTF

d_gene: TRBD2
v_gene: TRBV29-1
j_gene: TRBJ2-3
abundance: few
CDR3nt: TGCAGCGTTGAAAGCGGGGGGAACACAGATACGCAGTATTTT
CDR3aa: CSVESGGNTDTQYF

d_gene: .
v_gene: TRBV18
j_gene: TRBJ2-1
abundance: .
CDR3nt: TGTGCCAGCTCTCCCCGACAGGCCAATGAGCAGTTCTTC
CDR3aa: CASSPRQANEQFF

d_gene: TRBD2
v_gene: TRBV11-2
j_gene: TRBJ2-1
abundance: few
CDR3nt: TGTGCCAGCAGTTCACTGGGCGGGAGGGCGTACAATGAGCAGTTCTTC
CDR3aa: CASSSLGGRAYNEQFF

d_gene: TRBD1
v_gene: TRBV20-1
j_gene: TRBJ1-2
abundance: few
CDR3nt: TGCAGTGCTTGGGACAGGGACGGCTACACCTTC
CDR3aa: CSAWDRDGYTF